This record covers a single TCR beta chain. Trimming shortened V by 7 bases and J by 0 bases, and 16 bases separated the two germline ends. The CDR3 covers 14 residues. The germline V gene has CDR1 DFQATT and CDR2 SNEGSKA (reference sequence). This record comes from a study of blood T cells in healthy people across ages. A second PCR, run for about 7 to 11 cycles, used a sample-barcoded 5' primer plus a J-beta primer mix. Each CDR3 protein is one row after TCRdb ran MiXCR on the 5' RACE reads. Here the sample spans about 780,000 distinct CDR3 sequences, about 62% being singletons. The chain links TRBV20-1 to TRBJ2-7; possible D gene TRBD2, 5 bases. Sequencing was done on a sample of blood. The sequence was obtained from a man aged 25-45 years in good health. CDR3 nucleotides: TGCAGTGGCTTTGGACTTTCTTTCTCCTACGAGCAGTACTTC. It is translated as CSGFGLSFSYEQYF.